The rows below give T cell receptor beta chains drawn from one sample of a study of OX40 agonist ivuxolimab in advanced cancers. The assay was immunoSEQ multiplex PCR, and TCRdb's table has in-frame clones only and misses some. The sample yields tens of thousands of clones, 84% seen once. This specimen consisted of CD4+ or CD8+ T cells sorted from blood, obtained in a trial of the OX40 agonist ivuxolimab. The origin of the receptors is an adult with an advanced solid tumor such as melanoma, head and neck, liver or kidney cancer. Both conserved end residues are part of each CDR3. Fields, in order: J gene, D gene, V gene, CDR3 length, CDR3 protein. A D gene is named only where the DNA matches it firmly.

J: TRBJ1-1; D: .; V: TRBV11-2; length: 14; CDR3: CASSPPQGATEAFF
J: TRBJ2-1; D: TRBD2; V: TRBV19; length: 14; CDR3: CASRGLAGTPEQFF
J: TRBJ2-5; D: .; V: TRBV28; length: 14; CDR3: CASSPLGRGETQYF
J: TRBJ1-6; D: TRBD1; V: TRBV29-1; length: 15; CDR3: CSVGSREDRASPLHF
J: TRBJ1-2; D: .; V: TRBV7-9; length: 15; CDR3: CASSPTATINYGYTF
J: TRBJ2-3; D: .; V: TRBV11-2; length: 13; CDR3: CASSLDQRRTQYF
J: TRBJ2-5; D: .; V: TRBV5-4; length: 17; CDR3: CASSPAVPRDGQETQYF
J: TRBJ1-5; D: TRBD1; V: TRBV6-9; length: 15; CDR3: CASSRKQGAEQPQHF
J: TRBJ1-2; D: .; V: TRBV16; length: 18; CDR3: CASSQSTVLSLVQHGYTF
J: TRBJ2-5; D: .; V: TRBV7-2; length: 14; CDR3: CASRSPSVEETQYF
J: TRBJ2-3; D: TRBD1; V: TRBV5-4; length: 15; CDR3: CASSKTGASTDTQYF
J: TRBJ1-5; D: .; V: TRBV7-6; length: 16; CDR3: CASSLEAFRSNQPQHF
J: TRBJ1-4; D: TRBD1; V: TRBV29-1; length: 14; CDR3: CSVGARGQNEKLFF
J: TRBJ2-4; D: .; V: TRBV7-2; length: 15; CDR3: CASSLINRGGDIQYF
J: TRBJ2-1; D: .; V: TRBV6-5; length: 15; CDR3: CASRRDVNSYNEQFF
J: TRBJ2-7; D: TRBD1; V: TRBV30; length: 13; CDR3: CAWSGTGGLEQYF
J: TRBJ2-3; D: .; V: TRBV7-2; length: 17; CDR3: CASSLAYRSVSTDTQYF
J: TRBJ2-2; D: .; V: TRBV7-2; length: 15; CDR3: CASSSTGTNTGELFF
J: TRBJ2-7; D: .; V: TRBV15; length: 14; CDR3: CATSRVGRESKQYF
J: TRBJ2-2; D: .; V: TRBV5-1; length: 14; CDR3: CASSFSLDPGELFF
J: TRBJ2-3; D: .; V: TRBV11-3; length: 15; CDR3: CASSLLGSVTDTQYF
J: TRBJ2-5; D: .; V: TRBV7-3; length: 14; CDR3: CASSHWVLVETQYF
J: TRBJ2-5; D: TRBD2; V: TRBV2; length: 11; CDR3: CASRGGETQYF
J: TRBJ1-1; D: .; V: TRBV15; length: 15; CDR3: CATSRDGGRVTEAFF
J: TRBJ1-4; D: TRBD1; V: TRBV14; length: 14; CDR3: CASSPDRGGEKLFF
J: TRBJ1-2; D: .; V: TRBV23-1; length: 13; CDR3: CASSQPPGYGYTF
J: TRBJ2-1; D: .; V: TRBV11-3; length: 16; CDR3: CASSLDSGAAYNEQFF
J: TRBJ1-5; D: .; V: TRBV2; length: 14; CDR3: CASSPGSSSQPQHF
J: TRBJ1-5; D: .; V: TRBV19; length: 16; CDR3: CASSTRLGQGISPQHF
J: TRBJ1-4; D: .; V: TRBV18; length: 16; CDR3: CASSPRRPYGEEKLFF
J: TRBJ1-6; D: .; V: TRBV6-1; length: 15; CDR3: CASSGRQIGNSPLHF
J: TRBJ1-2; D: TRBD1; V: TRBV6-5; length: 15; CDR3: CASSRGQDTNYGYTF
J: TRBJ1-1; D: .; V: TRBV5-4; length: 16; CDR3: CASSSRGGGMNTEAFF